This T cell receptor (beta chain) came from a study of OX40 agonist ivuxolimab in advanced cancers. Regarding the complete study: Ivuxolimab was a fully human IgG2 agonistic monoclonal antibody targeting the costimulatory receptor OX40 (CD134). Intravenous ivuxolimab was administered to patients every 2 weeks at six dose levels: 0.01, 0.1, 0.3, 1.5, 3 and 10 mg/kg. Of the approximately 50 dose-escalation patients, hepatocellular carcinoma was present in about 20, melanoma in approximately 15, renal cell carcinoma in 9 and head and neck cancer in 9. The dose-escalation cohort was 82.7% male with a mean age of around 64 years, ranging from roughly 20 to 80. Patients were allowed to have had prior anti-PD-1, anti-PD-L1 or anti-CTLA-4 therapy, and about 40% of the dose-escalation patients had been treated with checkpoint inhibitors. Partial responses were achieved by three dose-escalation patients, of whom one had hepatocellular carcinoma and two had cutaneous melanoma. Peripheral TCRbeta sequencing aimed to test whether ivuxolimab altered TCR sequence diversity and caused clonal T-cell expansion. The monotherapy dose-escalation portion (N ≈ 56 patients) of the phase I ivuxolimab trial is reported in the paper. Findings and caveats that apply to the study as a whole: Clonal expansion of both CD4+ and CD8+ blood T cells was observed from baseline to week 6 at doses 0.1 to 3.0 mg/kg. The antigen specificity of the clonally expanded peripheral T cells was not determined. On average, CD8+ T cells showed more expanded clones than CD4+ T cells after ivuxolimab. In partial responders in the 0.1-3.0 mg/kg groups, normalized peripheral clonal expansion was found to be among the lowest, especially among CD8+ T cells. Low levels of normalized T-cell clonal expansion were also shown by some nonresponding patients.

Of note for this clone: The antigen this receptor binds is unknown. No much larger clone is present one base from it, and per-base qualities are unavailable.

Including the terminal cysteine and phenylalanine, the CDR3 comprises 15 residues. The only DNA kept is the CDR3, 45 bases in frame from the first base. The V end loses 1 base and the J end loses 1 base, and a stretch of 10 bases separates them. CDR1 and CDR2, looked up from the germline V gene (reference sequence), are LNHNV and YYDKDF. Patients with a history of autoimmune disease or receiving systemic immunosuppression were excluded from the trial. Peripheral blood for TCR sequencing was drawn from every dose cohort at baseline, at cycle 4 day 1 and at cycle 7 day 1. Samples came from an open-label, multicenter, first-in-human phase I dose-escalation trial of ivuxolimab. Adults with locally advanced or metastatic melanoma, renal cell, hepatocellular, or head and neck squamous cell carcinoma were enrolled in the trial. Before TCR sequencing, CD4+ T cells and CD8+ T cells were sorted from peripheral blood as separate populations.

Genomic DNA was isolated from the sorted cells so that the TCRbeta CDR3 region could be sequenced. The immunoSEQ Assay was used for sequencing of TCRbeta CDR3 regions. Entries here come from immuneACCESS through TCRdb and include only in-frame sequences with V and J called. Some clones fail to appear in such tables; in the studies checked, an unresolved V gene covers under half of the shortfall, and the cause of the remainder is unknown. The sample table records tens of thousands of clones; roughly 86% of these occur just once. The ten top clones hold 58% of the sample. The source is an adult with an advanced solid tumor such as melanoma, head and neck, liver or kidney cancer. This material consisted of CD4+ or CD8+ T cells sorted from blood, taken in a trial of the OX40 agonist ivuxolimab. The chain joins TRBV15 to TRBJ2-5, with the D call perhaps TRBD1 or TRBD2, each one matching 5 bases. The DNA sequence reads TGTGCCACCAGCAGAGTTACGGGGACCCAAGAGACCCAGTACTTC. Its translation is CATSRVTGTQETQYF.